The 27 T cell receptor beta chains in this list originate from one sample, sequenced in a study of T-cell reconstitution after alpha-beta-depleted transplantation in children. Unique molecular identifiers were used to barcode this TCRbeta library. TCRdb re-called the PCR reads with MiXCR, one entry per CDR3 protein. The table includes more than 200,000 distinct CDR3 sequences, about 8.4% detected once. This specimen was PBMCs, mostly from graft donor cells, taken 360 days after TCRalphabeta/CD19-depleted stem cell transplant. These receptors all stem from a male patient between 2 and 10 years old who had a stem cell transplant for acute myeloid leukemia, so the T cells may come from the graft donor.

V and J are TRBV6-1 and TRBJ2-3; D gene unclear. V dropped 5 bases and J dropped 1 base, with 10 bases sitting between them. The CDR3 runs to 14 residues. Germline V gene sequence: CDR1 MNHNS, CDR2 SASEGT. The CDR3 sequence is CASSSLRGTDTQYF. The CDR3 DNA reads as TGTGCCAGCAGTAGTCTTAGGGGCACAGATACGCAGTATTTT.

In its sample, this clonotype was seen many times. The rearrangement links TRBV10-3 to TRBJ2-7, with D hard to call. Germline assignment: CDR1 ENHRY and CDR2 SYGVKD. Trimming shortened V by 3 bases and J by 5 bases, and 11 bases separated the two germline ends. The CDR3 is 13 amino acids. This chain's CDR3 is CAISDLTVNEQYF. The CDR3 nucleotides read TGTGCCATCAGTGATCTTACGGTCAACGAGCAGTACTTC.

This clonotype was recorded a few times. V is TRBV6-5 and J is TRBJ1-1; D remains ambiguous. CDR3 length: 16 amino acids. V lost 2 bases and J 0 bases, leaving 13 bases between the germline ends. CDR1 and CDR2 from the germline V gene are MNHEY and SVGAGI. For the CDR3, the DNA is TGTGCCAGCAGTTACCAGTTACGGACTATGAACACTGAAGCTTTCTTT. Its translation is CASSYQLRTMNTEAFF.

This clonotype was recorded many times. The rearrangement joins TRBV24-1 to TRBJ2-1; TRBD1 aligns across 9 bases. With 4 bases clipped from V and 0 bases from J, the junction kept 6 bases outside the gene matches. The CDR3 spans 17 residues. Looked up from germline, CDR1 is KGHDR and CDR2 is SFDVKD. The CDR3 DNA follows: TGTGCCACCAGTGACCCTCCGGGACAGGGCTCCTACAATGAGCAGTTCTTC. It encodes CATSDPPGQGSYNEQFF.

This clonotype showed up just a few times. V is TRBV7-9 and J is TRBJ2-5; D gene unclear. The CDR3 contains 12 residues. Germline CDR1 SEHNR, CDR2 FQNEAQ (reference sequence). V was trimmed by 7 bases and J by 4 bases, leaving 10 bases between them. CDR3 coding DNA: TGTGCCAGCACCCAGTTTGGAGAGACCCAGTACTTC. Its protein product is CASTQFGETQYF.

The sample holds a few counts of this clonotype. The chain links TRBV12-3 or TRBV12-4 to TRBJ1-2; 9 nucleotides line up with TRBD1. This CDR3 is built from 13 residues. Losses at the gene ends were 2 bases for V and 8 bases for J; bases not matched to a gene: 3. The CDR3 DNA reads TGTGCCAGCAGTTTAAGACAGGGGGACGGCTACACCTTC. Its translation: CASSLRQGDGYTF.

This clonotype was recorded a few times. V gene TRBV7-9 combines with J gene TRBJ2-5, with TRBD2 identical over 9 bases. The CDR3 runs to 15 residues. Looked up from germline, CDR1 is SEHNR and CDR2 is FQNEAQ (reference sequence). V lost 10 bases, J lost 1 base, and 10 bases stayed unmatched. CDR3 amino acids: CATSWLAGFQETQYF. As DNA, the CDR3 is TGTGCCACCTCTTGGCTAGCGGGGTTCCAAGAGACCCAGTACTTC.

This clonotype was seen more than once but under ten times. This chain connects TRBV13 to TRBJ2-1; 8 bases map to TRBD1. The CDR3 is made up of 22 amino acids. Germline V gene sequence: CDR1 PRHDT, CDR2 FYEKMQ (reference sequence). J lost 6 bases, V lost 5 bases, and 30 bases had no gene match. CDR3 nucleotides: TGTGCCAGCAGCCTTGAAAGGTGGTTGCGGGACAGGACCGCCTCGGGGGTCAATGAGCAGTTCTTC. Its protein product is CASSLERWLRDRTASGVNEQFF.

This clonotype was seen many times. The rearrangement joins TRBV20-1 to TRBJ2-7; 7 bases match TRBD1. V was pared by 3 bases and J by 0 bases, with 8 bases of the junction left unmatched. From germline, CDR1 is DFQATT and CDR2 SNEGSKA (reference sequence). The length of the CDR3 is 15 residues. CDR3 nucleotides: TGCAGTGCTAGGGCTCCGACAGGGCGCTCCTACGAGCAGTACTTC. Translated, it gives CSARAPTGRSYEQYF.

This clonotype was counted a few times. The rearrangement links TRBV5-1 to TRBJ2-5, with D perhaps matching TRBD1 or TRBD2 (5 bases each). This CDR3 spans 14 amino acids. V shed 3 bases and J shed 4 bases, with 13 bases lying between them. Germline CDR1 SGHRS, CDR2 YFSETQ. The CDR3 DNA reads as TGCGCCAGCAGCTCCGGGACGGTAGGAGAGACCCAGTACTTC. Translated, it gives CASSSGTVGETQYF.

The chain employs TRBV5-1 and TRBJ2-5; D unclear. The CDR3 contains 12 residues. CDR1 is SGHRS, CDR2 YFSETQ, per germline. V dropped 1 base and J dropped 3 bases, with 4 bases sitting between them. The chain's CDR3 is CASSLPEETQYF. CDR3 DNA sequence: TGCGCCAGCAGCTTGCCGGAAGAGACCCAGTACTTC.

The V gene is TRBV14, the J gene TRBJ1-6; perhaps TRBD1 as D (5 bases). Trimming left V 4 bases short and J 13 bases short, with 17 bases between. Germline CDR1 SGHDN, CDR2 FVKESK. This CDR3 contains 14 residues. CDR3 in DNA: TGTGCCAGCAGCCCGTCGGGACGCGGCTTTCCCCTCCACTTT. Amino acids: CASSPSGRGFPLHF.

This clonotype was seen a handful of times. The V gene is TRBV5-1, the J gene TRBJ2-1; no firm D call. Germline V gives CDR1 SGHRS, CDR2 YFSETQ. V was shortened by 2 bases and J by 5 bases, with 11 bases between the two germline ends. The CDR3 is 14 residues long. This chain's CDR3 is CASSLWTPNNEQFF. In nucleotides, the CDR3 is TGCGCCAGCAGCTTATGGACGCCTAACAATGAGCAGTTCTTC.

This clonotype turned up a few times. The V call is TRBV20-1, the J call TRBJ1-1, with no clear D. Germline V CDR1 and CDR2: DFQATT, SNEGSKA (reference sequence). The length of the CDR3 is 15 residues. V lost 2 bases and J 5 bases, leaving 18 bases between the germline ends. CDR3 sequence: CSARYPGRIGTEAFF. The CDR3 region has the DNA TGCAGTGCTAGATATCCGGGGAGGATTGGAACTGAAGCTTTCTTT.

This clonotype was counted a few times. The chain links TRBV29-1 to TRBJ2-1; D gene ambiguous. V was cut by 5 bases and J by 5 bases, with 19 bases left in between. There are 15 residues in the CDR3. Germline-derived CDR1 and CDR2 are SQVTM and ANQGSEA. The CDR3, as DNA: TGCAGCGTTTCCCCGACACCCCGGCCTGACAATGAGCAGTTCTTC. Amino acids: CSVSPTPRPDNEQFF.

This clonotype turned up a few times. The gene calls are TRBV2 and TRBJ2-7; D may be TRBD1 (5 bases). V was clipped by 3 bases and J by 5 bases, with 8 bases between them. The CDR3 has 12 amino acids. Per the germline V gene, CDR1 is SNHLY and CDR2 is FYNNEI. CDR3 nucleotide sequence: TGTGCCAGCAGTGAGCAGGGCGACGAGCAGTACTTC. Protein sequence: CASSEQGDEQYF.

This clonotype came up many times. The J gene is TRBJ2-3, the V gene TRBV12-5; D perhaps matches TRBD1 (6 bases). Germline CDR1 is LGHNT and CDR2 is FRNRAP. Between the trimmed V and J ends, which lost 8 bases and 0 bases, there was a span of 12 bases. The length of the CDR3 is 14 residues. CDR3 coding DNA: TGTGCTAGTCGACCAGGGGCTAGCACAGATACGCAGTATTTT. Translation: CASRPGASTDTQYF.

The rearrangement joins TRBV20-1 to TRBJ2-7, with a tentative D call TRBD2 (6 bases). The CDR3 runs 13 residues. Germline CDR1 reads DFQATT; CDR2 reads SNEGSKA (reference sequence). The germline V and J ends were trimmed by 2 bases and 0 bases, with 8 bases remaining between them. CDR3 coding DNA: TGCAGTGCTAGATCGGGAGACTCCTACGAGCAGTACTTC. Its protein is CSARSGDSYEQYF.

This clonotype occurred many times. V gene TRBV7-6 combines with J gene TRBJ2-5; tentatively, D is TRBD1 (7 bases). This CDR3 has 16 amino acids. With 1 base removed from V and 2 bases from J, the gap between germline ends came to 14 bases. Germline-derived CDR1 and CDR2 are SGHVS and FNYEAQ. The chain's CDR3 is CASSLVGGTAQETQYF. As DNA, the CDR3 is TGTGCCAGCAGCTTAGTAGGAGGGACAGCTCAAGAGACCCAGTACTTC.

This clonotype was seen at least ten times. This rearrangement joins TRBV5-1 to TRBJ2-4; D is unclear. V lost 0 bases to trimming and J lost 2 bases, with 9 bases between them. Germline V CDR1 and CDR2: SGHRS, YFSETQ. This CDR3 has 15 amino acids. The DNA of the CDR3 is TGCGCCAGCAGCTTGGCCGCACAGCCCAAAAACATTCAGTACTTC. This gives the protein CASSLAAQPKNIQYF.

This clonotype was recorded many times. The CDR3 DNA sequence: TGTGCCAGCAGCTTAGGGACAGGGATAACTTTGGAGCAGTACTTC. Its translation: CASSLGTGITLEQYF. The chain has TRBV7-6 and TRBJ2-7; 8 bases are a match to TRBD1. Germline V gives CDR1 SGHVS, CDR2 FNYEAQ. The CDR3 consists of 15 residues. V shed 1 base and J 7 bases; nucleotides not matched to a gene: 9. Complete variable domain (other parts from reference TRBV7-6 and TRBJ2-7): GAGVSQSPRYKVTKRGQDVALRCDPISGHVSLYWYRQALGQGPEFLTYFNYEAQQDKSGLPNDRFSAERPEGSISTLTIQRTEQRDSAMYRCASSLGTGITLEQYFGPGTRLTVT.

This clonotype appeared many times. The chain combines TRBV5-6 with TRBJ2-3, with 9 bases fitting TRBD2. The CDR3 extends over 14 amino acids. V trimming: 4 bases; J trimming: 4 bases; junction bases outside the gene matches: 4. Germline assignment: CDR1 SGHDT and CDR2 YYEEEE. CDR3 in amino acids: CASSGLAGADTQYF. CDR3 nucleotide sequence: TGTGCCAGCAGCGGATTAGCGGGAGCAGATACGCAGTATTTT.

This chain connects TRBV12-3 or TRBV12-4 to TRBJ2-5; TRBD2 matches 12 bases. The CDR3 contains 14 residues. The V gene end was trimmed by 6 bases and the J gene end by 4 bases; junction bases not matched to a gene: 3. The CDR3: CASSQLAGGETQYF. The DNA for the CDR3 is TGTGCCAGCAGCCAACTAGCGGGGGGAGAGACCCAGTACTTC.

In this sample, this clonotype turned up a few times. The rearrangement joins TRBV4-1 to TRBJ1-2; D call uncertain. The V gene lost 2 bases and the J gene lost 3 bases, with 4 bases spanning the gap. The germline gives CDR1 MGHRA, CDR2 YSYEKL. This CDR3 spans 12 amino acids. The CDR3 DNA sequence: TGCGCCAGCAGCCAATCGGACTATGGCTACACCTTC. Translation gives CASSQSDYGYTF.

This clonotype was counted a few times. V is TRBV27 and J is TRBJ1-1, with D tentatively TRBD1 (5 bases). With 2 bases removed from V and 6 bases from J, the gap between germline ends came to 19 bases. Germline assignment: CDR1 MNHEY and CDR2 SMNVEV (reference sequence). This CDR3 spans 16 amino acids. CDR3 region: CASSLRGRVQDAEAFF. The CDR3 nucleotides are TGTGCCAGCAGTTTAAGGGGACGGGTGCAGGACGCTGAAGCTTTCTTT.

This clonotype was observed a handful of times. This chain uses TRBV2 with TRBJ1-5; D unresolved. The CDR3 runs to 17 residues. V lost 6 bases to trimming and J lost 0 bases, with 18 bases between them. Germline V gene data show CDR1 as SNHLY and CDR2 as FYNNEI. In nucleotides, the CDR3 is TGTGCCAGCAGACCCCTCATACAGCCATATAGCAATCAGCCCCAGCATTTT. Translated: CASRPLIQPYSNQPQHF.

CDR3 residues: CATSRDHPGFSYEQYF. Here the CDR3 DNA reads TGTGCCACCAGCAGAGATCATCCAGGGTTCTCCTACGAGCAGTACTTC. The J gene is TRBJ2-7, the V gene TRBV15; D might be TRBD1 (5 bases). Germline CDR1 reads LNHNV; CDR2 reads YYDKDF (reference sequence). The germline V and J ends were trimmed by 0 bases and 0 bases, with 12 bases remaining between them. CDR3 size: 16 residues.